Presented here are 23 T cell receptor beta chains from one specimen sequenced in a study of blood T cell repertoires in COVID-19. TCRdb's copy holds only in-frame clones and misses some; the assay was immunoSEQ multiplex PCR. The sample includes roughly 39,000 clones, roughly 94% of them seen just once. The sequenced sample consisted of peripheral blood. These TCRs come from a human donor with active COVID-19. The donor label of this sample is uncertain.

This sequence joins TRBV19 and TRBJ1-1; 9 bases agree with TRBD1. The CDR3 is made up of 16 amino acids. Germline V gives CDR1 LNHDA, CDR2 SQIVND (reference sequence). Trimming removed 6 bases from V and 0 bases from J; junction bases left unmatched: 8. The CDR3 nucleotides are TGTGCCAGTAGGCCTACAGGGGGCGGGGTGAACACTGAAGCTTTCTTT. Translating it yields CASRPTGGGVNTEAFF. Drawing the rest from reference TRBV19 and TRBJ1-1, the complete variable domain is DGGITQSPKYLFRKEGQNVTLSCEQNLNHDAMYWYRQDPGQGLRLIYYSQIVNDFQKGDIAEGYSVSREKKESFPLTVTSAQKNPTAFYLCASRPTGGGVNTEAFFGQGTRLTVV.

The chain carries TRBV25-1 and TRBJ2-5; 12 nucleotides align to TRBD2. Germline V CDR1 and CDR2: MGHDK, SYGVNS. V gave up 1 base and J gave up 5 bases; unmatched junction bases: 5. CDR3 size: 16 residues. CDR3 DNA sequence: TGTGCCAGCAGTGAATCGACTAGCGGGAGCCGGGAGACCCAGTACTTC. Its protein product is CASSESTSGSRETQYF.

The chain employs TRBV7-2 and TRBJ2-5; 7 bases line up with TRBD2. V lost 7 bases and J lost 1; bases outside the gene matches: 12. This CDR3 spans 16 amino acids. Germline V gene lookup returns CDR1 SGHTA and CDR2 FQGNSA. The CDR3 DNA follows: TGTGCCAGCACCCGTGGGGGGGGGACTACCCAAGAGACCCAGTACTTC. This gives the protein CASTRGGGTTQETQYF.

This rearrangement joins TRBV7-2 to TRBJ2-1, with 10 bases lining up with TRBD1. From germline, CDR1 is SGHTA and CDR2 FQGNSA. This CDR3 has 16 residues. Trimming cost V 6 bases and J 3 bases; bases outside gene matches: 8. The CDR3 DNA reads TGTGCCAGCAGTTCGAGACAGGGGGCCTACTACAATGAGCAGTTCTTC. It translates to CASSSRQGAYYNEQFF.

The chain uses TRBV18 and TRBJ2-5; D remains ambiguous. V was cut by 0 bases and J by 5 bases, with 7 bases left in between. Germline V gene data show CDR1 as KGHSH and CDR2 as LQKENI. The CDR3 loop spans 13 amino acids. This CDR3 is CASSPPLVETQYF. The CDR3 region has the DNA TGTGCCAGCTCACCACCCCTCGTGGAGACCCAGTACTTC. Full variable domain (missing parts from reference TRBV18 and TRBJ2-5): NAGVMQNPRHLVRRRGQEARLRCSPMKGHSHVYWYRQLPEEGLKFMVYLQKENIIDESGMPKERFSAEFPKEGPSILRIQQVVRGDSAAYFCASSPPLVETQYFGPGTRLLVL.

This clone showed up just a few times. V usage is TRBV6-5 and J usage is TRBJ1-5; D call uncertain. Germline V lookup: CDR1 MNHEY, CDR2 SVGAGI. There are 14 residues in the CDR3. V gave up 5 bases and J gave up 4 bases, with 12 bases separating them. This CDR3 reads CASSHTTANQPQHF. The CDR3 coding sequence is TGTGCCAGCAGTCACACTACCGCAAATCAGCCCCAGCATTTT.

This chain links TRBV4-3 with TRBJ2-1; unclear D gene. In germline, CDR1 is LGHNA, CDR2 YSLEER. This CDR3 contains 16 residues. Trimming removed 1 base from V and 0 bases from J, with 10 bases in between. The CDR3 DNA reads as TGCGCCAGCAGCCAAGTCTGGCCGCCCTCCTACAATGAGCAGTTCTTC. Protein: CASSQVWPPSYNEQFF.

The V call is TRBV11-3, the J call TRBJ2-3, with TRBD2 as a possible D gene (7 bases). The ends were cut back, 10 bases at V and 2 bases at J, with 19 bases in the middle. From germline, CDR1 is SGHNT and CDR2 YENEEA. The CDR3 totals 15 residues. CDR3 residues: CATSFGRGHTDTQYF. For the CDR3, the DNA is TGTGCCACCTCCTTTGGGCGGGGGCACACAGATACGCAGTATTTT.

This chain links TRBV3-1 (or the pseudogene TRBV3-2) with TRBJ1-1, with D unresolved. Germline-derived CDR1 and CDR2 are LGHDT and YNNKEL (reference sequence). V lost 4 bases, J lost 6 bases, and 18 bases lay in between. CDR3 size: 15 residues. The CDR3 loop is CASSLHTEIHSEAFF. CDR3 coding DNA: TGTGCCAGCAGCCTCCATACTGAAATCCATTCTGAAGCTTTCTTT.

V and J are TRBV20-1 and TRBJ2-3; perhaps TRBD1 as D (6 bases). Trimming cost V 3 bases and J 2 bases, with 15 bases left between them. CDR1 and CDR2 (germline): DFQATT, SNEGSKA (reference sequence). CDR3 length equals 15 residues. Written as DNA, the CDR3 is TGCAGTGCTAGTCACCGGGACACGAACACAGATACGCAGTATTTT. Translating it yields CSASHRDTNTDTQYF.

The chain joins TRBV5-8 to TRBJ2-2; 9 nucleotides line up with TRBD2. This CDR3 has 15 residues. The V gene end was trimmed by 5 bases and the J gene end by 6 bases; junction bases not matched to a gene: 8. The germline CDR1 and CDR2 sequences are SGHTS and YDEGEE. As DNA, the CDR3 is TGTGCCAGCAGAGGGGGTAGCGGGAGACCCGGGGAGCTGTTTTTT. This translates into CASRGGSGRPGELFF.

A few counts support this clone. The chain joins TRBV6-5 to TRBJ1-1; D uncertain. Trimming took off 5 bases at V and 7 bases at J, with 11 bases between the two ends. The CDR3 is 12 amino acids. Germline V lookup: CDR1 MNHEY, CDR2 SVGAGI. CDR3 DNA sequence: TGTGCCAGCAGTCGACAAACGGATGAAGCTTTCTTT. Translation gives CASSRQTDEAFF.

V usage is TRBV5-4 and J usage is TRBJ2-4, with 8 positions matching TRBD1. The V and J ends lost 3 bases and 4 bases, in that order; junction bases with no gene match: 6. The CDR3 sequence is 15 residues long. Germline assignment: CDR1 SGHNT and CDR2 YYREEE (reference sequence). The CDR3 sequence is CASSSQGALKNIQYF. The DNA of the CDR3 is TGTGCCAGCAGCTCGCAGGGGGCTTTGAAAAACATTCAGTACTTC.

The V call is TRBV19, the J call TRBJ2-1, with TRBD1 identical over 7 bases. CDR1 and CDR2 (germline): LNHDA, SQIVND (reference sequence). The CDR3 is 16 amino acids. Losses at the gene ends were 5 bases for V and 6 bases for J; bases not matched to a gene: 13. The CDR3 DNA reads TGTGCCAGTAGTTCCCCACGACAGGGCGGTCCCAATGAGCAGTTCTTC. Its protein is CASSSPRQGGPNEQFF. Variable domain in full (rest from reference TRBV19 and TRBJ2-1): DGGITQSPKYLFRKEGQNVTLSCEQNLNHDAMYWYRQDPGQGLRLIYYSQIVNDFQKGDIAEGYSVSREKKESFPLTVTSAQKNPTAFYLCASSSPRQGGPNEQFFGPGTRLTVL.

The chain employs TRBV7-8 and TRBJ2-7; D gene unclear. Germline-derived CDR1 and CDR2 are SGHVS and FQNEAQ. The CDR3 has 13 residues. With 4 bases removed from V and 4 bases from J, the gap between germline ends came to 11 bases. The CDR3 spells CASSSPLVYEQYF. CDR3 sequence (DNA): TGTGCCAGCAGCTCCCCCCTCGTTTACGAGCAGTACTTC.

J is TRBJ2-5 and V is TRBV19, with 12 bases lining up with TRBD2. CDR1 LNHDA and CDR2 SQIVND come from the germline V gene (reference sequence). This CDR3 contains 16 residues. V gave up 5 bases and J gave up 3 bases; unmatched junction bases: 7. CDR3: CASSPRRLAGEETQYF. The CDR3 DNA follows: TGTGCCAGTAGTCCACGTCGACTAGCGGGAGAAGAGACCCAGTACTTC.

Regarding this clone: A read error may account for a junction end that differs from germline. For the CDR3, the DNA is TGTGCCACCAGCAGAGCTCAGGGCGTCTACGATCAGTACTTC. This encodes CATSRAQGVYDQYF. The chain carries TRBV15 and TRBJ2-7; perhaps TRBD1 as D (5 bases). The length of the CDR3 is 14 residues. Germline values: CDR1 LNHNV, CDR2 YYDKDF (reference sequence).

The chain carries TRBV9 and TRBJ2-5; a weak D match, TRBD2 (6 bases). There are 15 residues in the CDR3. Trimming took 0 bases from V and 5 from J, leaving 14 bases between them. Germline CDR1 is SGDLS and CDR2 is YYNGEE. The CDR3 DNA reads TGTGCCAGCAGCGTAGGAGGCGGGATGGGGGAGACCCAGTACTTC. Translating it yields CASSVGGGMGETQYF. Looking up the rest from reference TRBV9 and TRBJ2-5 gives the full variable domain: DSGVTQTPKHLITATGQRVTLRCSPRSGDLSVYWYQQSLDQGLQFLIQYYNGEERAKGNILERFSAQQFPDLHSELNLSSLELGDSALYFCASSVGGGMGETQYFGPGTRLLVL.

The chain recombines TRBV5-1 with TRBJ2-1; 10 bases agree with TRBD2. Germline V gene sequence: CDR1 SGHRS, CDR2 YFSETQ. J lost 3 bases, V lost 3 bases, and 3 bases had no gene match. CDR3 size: 15 residues. The CDR3 here is CASSSGLADYNEQFF. CDR3 nucleotide sequence: TGCGCCAGCAGCTCCGGACTAGCGGACTACAATGAGCAGTTCTTC.

The V call is TRBV24-1, the J call TRBJ2-1; 8 nucleotides line up with TRBD2. This CDR3 has 18 residues. With 4 bases clipped from V and 2 bases from J, the junction kept 12 bases outside the gene matches. CDR1 is KGHDR and CDR2 is SFDVKD in the germline V gene. The CDR3 region has the DNA TGTGCCACCAGTGACTATAGCGGGGAGGTCGGCACCTACAATGAGCAGTTCTTC. As protein: CATSDYSGEVGTYNEQFF.

The chain joins TRBV3-1 (or the pseudogene TRBV3-2) to TRBJ1-6, with TRBD1 matching over 8 bases. CDR3 length equals 16 residues. V shed 1 base and J 5 bases; nucleotides not matched to a gene: 4. Germline V gene sequence: CDR1 LGHDT, CDR2 YNNKEL (reference sequence). CDR3 loop: CASSQVGTGHNSPLHF. As DNA, the CDR3 is TGTGCCAGCAGCCAAGTCGGGACAGGCCATAATTCACCCCTCCACTTT.

The chain combines TRBV5-1 with TRBJ2-7; D ambiguous. V lost 2 bases and J 3 bases, leaving 9 bases between the germline ends. This CDR3 comprises 13 residues. The germline V gene has CDR1 SGHRS and CDR2 YFSETQ. CDR3 amino acids: CASSLNSGYEQYF. CDR3 coding DNA: TGCGCCAGCAGCTTAAACAGTGGCTACGAGCAGTACTTC.

The chain recombines TRBV5-6 with TRBJ2-7, with 10 bases identical to TRBD1. Per the germline V gene, CDR1 is SGHDT and CDR2 is YYEEEE. The length of the CDR3 is 15 residues. With 5 bases clipped from V and 5 bases from J, the junction kept 10 bases outside the gene matches. The CDR3 DNA reads as TGTGCCAGCAGTCAAACGGGACAGGGGAACAACGAGCAGTACTTC. It specifies CASSQTGQGNNEQYF.